This TCR beta chain derives from a study of PD-1 blockade in classical Hodgkin lymphoma. Germline V lookup: CDR1 SQVTM, CDR2 ANQGSEA. This CDR3 is 12 amino acids long. Trimming took 6 bases from V and 4 from J, leaving 9 bases between them. Profiling relied on immunoSEQ multiplex PCR, and the TCRdb table lists in-frame clones only, not all of them. This sample yields some 96,000 clones, of which approximately 88% are seen a single time; 10% to 15% belongs to the top ten. With no exception, relapse followed autologous stem cell transplantation in all patients, and brentuximab vedotin exposure varied. This specimen was peripheral blood mononuclear cells (PBMCs), taken at baseline. The receptor comes from a human donor with classical Hodgkin lymphoma. The rearrangement links TRBV29-1 to TRBJ2-2; D gene uncertain. This CDR3 is CSVDRRTGELFF. In DNA, the CDR3 is TGCAGCGTGGACCGCCGCACCGGGGAGCTGTTTTTT.